The 7 T cell receptor beta chains given below trace back to one sample, sequenced in a study of T cell responses to AZD1222 COVID-19 vaccine. The repertoire was sequenced with immunoSEQ multiplex PCR; TCRdb's copy has only in-frame clones and lacks some. The data contain 70,000 or so clones, 83% of them singletons. Sequencing was performed on peripheral blood, taken 28 days after the second AZD1222 dose. The receptors were gathered from an adult who received the AZD1222 COVID-19 vaccine.

The rearrangement links TRBV27 to TRBJ1-2; D is perhaps TRBD1 (6 bases). V lost 6 bases to trimming and J lost 7 bases, with 12 bases between them. CDR1 is MNHEY, CDR2 SMNVEV, per germline (reference sequence). The CDR3 runs to 12 residues. This CDR3 reads CASRDSMSGYTF. CDR3 nucleotides: TGTGCCAGCAGGGACAGCATGTCTGGCTACACCTTC.

This clone was counted only a few times. The chain combines TRBV5-1 with TRBJ2-2; D is undetermined. The CDR3 contains 15 residues. The ends were cut back, 0 bases at V and 6 bases at J, with 12 bases in the middle. Germline V gives CDR1 SGHRS, CDR2 YFSETQ. The CDR3 protein is CASSLAGSYPGELFF. Written as DNA, the CDR3 is TGCGCCAGCAGCTTGGCCGGGTCCTACCCCGGGGAGCTGTTTTTT.

The V gene is TRBV30, the J gene TRBJ1-5; D gene unclear. Germline V gene lookup returns CDR1 GTSNPN and CDR2 SVGIG (reference sequence). The CDR3 spans 14 residues. With 5 bases removed from V and 0 bases from J, the gap between germline ends came to 11 bases. The CDR3 coding sequence is TGTGCCTGGGGCACACAGCATAGCAATCAGCCCCAGCATTTT. Protein product: CAWGTQHSNQPQHF.

V usage is TRBV14 and J usage is TRBJ1-6, with 7 bases aligning to TRBD1. The CDR3 has 15 residues. The germline gives CDR1 SGHDN, CDR2 FVKESK. Trimming at V came to 5 bases and at J to 8 bases, leaving 9 bases not matched to a gene. CDR3 residues: CASSIGPGQHSPLHF. In DNA form, the CDR3 reads TGTGCCAGCAGCATTGGGCCGGGACAGCATTCACCCCTCCACTTT.

The rearrangement joins TRBV5-6 to TRBJ1-1; D is perhaps TRBD1 (6 bases). Germline V gene data show CDR1 as SGHDT and CDR2 as YYEEEE. The V end was cut by 2 bases, the J end by 5 bases, with 28 bases between. There are 19 residues in the CDR3. CDR3 bases: TGTGCCAGCAGCTTTCCCATTCGACAGGTTGACCTAACGAAAACTGAAGCTTTCTTT. Translation gives CASSFPIRQVDLTKTEAFF.

This rearrangement joins TRBV27 to TRBJ1-5; D remains unclear. CDR3 length equals 13 residues. V lost 5 bases and J 4 bases, leaving 9 bases between the germline ends. Germline V gene lookup returns CDR1 MNHEY and CDR2 SMNVEV (reference sequence). CDR3 DNA sequence: TGTGCCAGCAGTCGGACGGATAATCAGCCCCAGCATTTT. Amino acids: CASSRTDNQPQHF.

The table lists this clone with a count of one. This chain connects TRBV6-6 to TRBJ2-5; 10 positions agree with TRBD1. V lost 7 bases to trimming and J lost 2 bases; unmatched junction nucleotides: 4. Germline V gene sequence: CDR1 MNHNY, CDR2 SVGAGI (reference sequence). The CDR3 has 14 residues. The chain's CDR3 is CASTRDRGQETQYF. The CDR3 DNA follows: TGTGCCAGCACCAGGGACAGGGGACAAGAGACCCAGTACTTC.